These T cell receptor beta chains were read from a single sample in a study of blood T cell repertoires in COVID-19. Repertoires were generated with immunoSEQ multiplex PCR, while TCRdb's copy carries only in-frame clones and drops some. The table records about 73,000 clones, approximately 90% of them present only once. The sequencing input was peripheral blood. The source of these receptors is a woman between 18 and 30 years old with acute or convalescent COVID-19. CDR3s include the opening cysteine and the closing phenylalanine or tryptophan.

j_call: TRBJ2-7
v_call: TRBV5-6
cdr3_aa: CASSLHGQGNYEQYF

j_call: TRBJ2-7
v_call: TRBV3-1/TRBV3-2
cdr3_aa: CASSQDVGLAYEQYF

j_call: TRBJ2-1
v_call: TRBV6-5
cdr3_aa: CASGTSGRPYNEQFF

j_call: TRBJ2-1
v_call: TRBV2
cdr3_aa: CASSMTSVYNEQFF

j_call: TRBJ1-1
v_call: TRBV10-2
cdr3_aa: CASGRQGNTEAFF

j_call: TRBJ2-1
v_call: TRBV7-2
cdr3_aa: CASSLVAGDIGEQFF

j_call: TRBJ1-4
v_call: TRBV7-9
cdr3_aa: CASSLDGWSTNEKLFF

j_call: TRBJ2-1
v_call: TRBV9
cdr3_aa: CASSVGAGGPNEQFF

j_call: TRBJ2-1
v_call: TRBV6-1
cdr3_aa: CASSEWGVYNEQFF

j_call: TRBJ1-4
v_call: TRBV29-1
cdr3_aa: CSVVGRGSEKLFF

j_call: TRBJ2-7
v_call: TRBV10-3
cdr3_aa: CAISAGLADLSYEQYF

j_call: TRBJ2-1
v_call: TRBV20-1
cdr3_aa: CSASTGSSYNEQFF

j_call: TRBJ1-1
v_call: TRBV5-6
cdr3_aa: CASSLRTWTGGTEAFF

j_call: TRBJ2-3
v_call: TRBV4-3
cdr3_aa: CASSQGRGTSGTRTDTQYF

j_call: TRBJ1-1
v_call: TRBV7-9
cdr3_aa: CASSLAQGTEAFF

j_call: TRBJ1-3
v_call: TRBV6-4
cdr3_aa: CASGGKMGNTIYF

j_call: TRBJ1-5
v_call: TRBV6-5
cdr3_aa: CASNRDRDSNQPQHF

j_call: TRBJ2-5
v_call: TRBV10-3
cdr3_aa: CAISHRDTETQYF

j_call: TRBJ1-5
v_call: TRBV27
cdr3_aa: CASSVTGDTQPQHF